This T cell receptor beta chain was recorded in a study of early T cells in non-severe SARS-CoV-2 infection. Study context: Bulk RNA isolated from unsorted whole blood underwent sequencing; chains were not paired.

Germline V gene sequence: CDR1 DFQATT, CDR2 SNEGSKA (reference sequence). J was trimmed by 3 bases and V by 3 bases; bases with no gene match: 10. The CDR3 length is 16 residues. TCRdb ran MiXCR on the 5' RACE reads and lists one entry per CDR3 protein. The repertoire holds more than 55,000 distinct CDR3 sequences, with around 13% as singletons. This clonotype was recorded many times. The TCR originated in an adult who was a healthcare worker with PCR-confirmed SARS-CoV-2 infection or an uninfected control (not recorded which). This specimen consisted of whole blood, obtained at baseline. V is TRBV20-1 and J is TRBJ2-7; 11 bases line up with TRBD1. The CDR3 loop reads CSARPRDRGLIYEQYF. The DNA for the CDR3 is TGCAGTGCTAGGCCCAGGGACAGGGGGTTAATCTACGAGCAGTACTTC.